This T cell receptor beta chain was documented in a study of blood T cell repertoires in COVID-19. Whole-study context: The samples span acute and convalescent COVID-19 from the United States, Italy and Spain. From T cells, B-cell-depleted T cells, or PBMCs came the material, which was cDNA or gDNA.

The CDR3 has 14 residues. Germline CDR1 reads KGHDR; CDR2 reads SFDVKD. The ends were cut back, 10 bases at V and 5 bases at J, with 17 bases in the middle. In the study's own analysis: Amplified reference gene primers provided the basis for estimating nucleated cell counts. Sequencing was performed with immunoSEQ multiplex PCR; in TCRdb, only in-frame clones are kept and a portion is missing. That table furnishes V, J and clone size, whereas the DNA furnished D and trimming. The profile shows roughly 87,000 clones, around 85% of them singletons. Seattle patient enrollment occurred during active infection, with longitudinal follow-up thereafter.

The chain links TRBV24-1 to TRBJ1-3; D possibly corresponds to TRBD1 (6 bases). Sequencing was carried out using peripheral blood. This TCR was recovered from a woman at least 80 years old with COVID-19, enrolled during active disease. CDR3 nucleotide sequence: TGTGCCACAGGTAAATGGGGGCGACGAAACACCATATATTTT. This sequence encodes CATGKWGRRNTIYF.